This T cell receptor beta chain was sequenced during a study of CD8 T cells in ankylosing spondylitis. Study-wide points: Certain motif variants had earlier appeared in reactive arthritis synovial fluid and blood. The authors found the disease-linked clones to be CD8+ and relatively rare in peripheral blood. There was a TCR beta motif, made of several highly homologous variants, that appeared characteristic of ankylosing spondylitis blood.

This clonotype was detected many times. Its antigen is as yet unknown. The CDR3 loop spans 14 amino acids. Germline V lookup: CDR1 KGHDR, CDR2 SFDVKD. V shed 2 bases and J shed 4 bases, with 9 bases lying between them. Making use of molecular barcodes, quantitative 5'-RACE generated TCR beta libraries. TCRdb recomputed calls from the 5' RACE reads with MiXCR, one row per CDR3 protein. Among fewer than 550,000 distinct CDR3 sequences listed, over 4% were seen once. Sequencing was done on a sample of blood, either unsorted or a sorted T cell fraction (not recorded which). The sequence was collected from a male donor with ankylosing spondylitis. The chain carries TRBV24-1 and TRBJ2-3, with D possibly TRBD1 on 6 matching bases. In DNA, the CDR3 is TGTGCCACCAGTGATTGGACAGCGCCAGATACGCAGTATTTT. Translation: CATSDWTAPDTQYF.